A selection of T cell receptor beta chains follows, all from one sample in a study of immune reconstitution after stem cell transplant in scleroderma. TCRdb reprocessed the RT-PCR reads via MiXCR and lists one record per CDR3 protein. The sample has about 5,600 distinct CDR3 sequences; around 8% are singletons. The sample was collected before or after autologous hematopoietic stem cell transplantation (not recorded which). The receptor set was obtained from a male donor with systemic sclerosis. CDR3s include the opening cysteine and the closing phenylalanine or tryptophan. Each record gives: V gene, D gene, J gene, CDR3 protein. D genes are given only for firm matches.

TRBV20-1,NA,TRBJ1-5,CSADDRSNQPQHF
TRBV7-2,NA,TRBJ2-7,CASSLATGRDGEQYF
TRBV5-5,NA,TRBJ2-3,CASSQRTDTQYF
TRBV3-1,NA,TRBJ1-5,CASSQEGPLGNQPQHF
TRBV20-1,NA,TRBJ2-7,CSARDAAPSAYEQYF
TRBV7-2,TRBD2,TRBJ2-1,CASSDYGLAGNEQFF
TRBV12-3/TRBV12-4,NA,TRBJ2-1,CASSPRGGTGFYEQFF
TRBV5-1,NA,TRBJ1-3,CASSSGRGAGNTIYF
TRBV20-1,NA,TRBJ2-5,CSARDGARAQETQYF
TRBV18,NA,TRBJ1-2,CASSPPGVNYGYTF
TRBV6-2/TRBV6-3,NA,TRBJ2-7,CASSPSDYEQYF
TRBV7-2,TRBD2,TRBJ2-7,CASSLGYGAGGPGEQYF
TRBV5-1,TRBD2,TRBJ2-7,CASSSTRGGIYEQYF
TRBV6-5,NA,TRBJ2-7,CASSYSTSYEQYF
TRBV5-6,NA,TRBJ2-5,CASSLQGQETQYF
TRBV5-4,NA,TRBJ2-3,CASSGRTLRTDTQYF
TRBV5-6,NA,TRBJ2-1,CASSLWLYNEQFF
TRBV28,NA,TRBJ1-2,CASRFWTENYGYTF
TRBV5-1,TRBD1,TRBJ2-2,CASSLLDRGSLNTGELFF
TRBV20-1,NA,TRBJ1-1,CSARGLGTEAFF
TRBV6-5,TRBD1,TRBJ1-3,CASSLSGGGNTIYF
TRBV20-1,NA,TRBJ2-1,CSAPGLATEQFF
TRBV20-1,TRBD2,TRBJ2-7,CSARMGLAGSGFHEQYF
TRBV7-2,NA,TRBJ1-5,CASSMRRSNQPQHF
TRBV28,TRBD2,TRBJ2-5,CASSLFRLAEETQYF
TRBV7-2,TRBD2,TRBJ2-7,CASSSASGHYEQYF
TRBV10-3,NA,TRBJ2-5,CAISDEYQETQYF
TRBV20-1,TRBD2,TRBJ2-2,CSARPGLAGAGELFF
TRBV6-5,TRBD1,TRBJ1-2,CASSHRGGGYGYTF
TRBV5-1,NA,TRBJ1-2,CASSSAGVYGYTF